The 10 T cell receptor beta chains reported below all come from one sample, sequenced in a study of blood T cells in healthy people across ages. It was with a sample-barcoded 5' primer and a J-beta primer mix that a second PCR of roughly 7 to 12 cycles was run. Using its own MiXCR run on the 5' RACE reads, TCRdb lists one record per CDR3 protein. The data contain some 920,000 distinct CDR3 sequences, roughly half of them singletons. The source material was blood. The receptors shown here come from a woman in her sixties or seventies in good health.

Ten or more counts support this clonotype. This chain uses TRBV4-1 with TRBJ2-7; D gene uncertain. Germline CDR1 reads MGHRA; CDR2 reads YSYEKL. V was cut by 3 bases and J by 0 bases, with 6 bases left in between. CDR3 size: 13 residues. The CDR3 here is CASSQGISYEQYF. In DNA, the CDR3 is TGCGCCAGCAGCCAGGGGATCTCCTACGAGCAGTACTTC.

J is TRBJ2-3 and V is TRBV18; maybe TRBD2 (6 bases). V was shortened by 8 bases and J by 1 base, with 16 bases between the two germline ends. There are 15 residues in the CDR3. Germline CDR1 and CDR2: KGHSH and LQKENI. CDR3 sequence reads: CASLKGEAGTDTQYF. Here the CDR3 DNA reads TGTGCCAGCCTTAAAGGGGAGGCGGGCACAGATACGCAGTATTTT. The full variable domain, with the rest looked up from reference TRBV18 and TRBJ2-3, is NAGVMQNPRHLVRRRGQEARLRCSPMKGHSHVYWYRQLPEEGLKFMVYLQKENIIDESGMPKERFSAEFPKEGPSILRIQQVVRGDSAAYFCASLKGEAGTDTQYFGPGTRLTVL.

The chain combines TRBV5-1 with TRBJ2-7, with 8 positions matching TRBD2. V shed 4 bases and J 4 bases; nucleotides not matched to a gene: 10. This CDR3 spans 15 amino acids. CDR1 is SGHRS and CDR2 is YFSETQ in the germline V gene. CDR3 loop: CASSADSGTLYEQYF. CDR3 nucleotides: TGCGCCAGCAGCGCGGATAGCGGGACCTTATACGAGCAGTACTTC. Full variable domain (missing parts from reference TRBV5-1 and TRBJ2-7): KAGVTQTPRYLIKTRGQQVTLSCSPISGHRSVSWYQQTPGQGLQFLFEYFSETQRNKGNFPGRFSGRQFSNSRSEMNVSTLELGDSALYLCASSADSGTLYEQYFGPGTRLTVT.

The CDR3 DNA reads TGTGCCAGCAGCCAAAGGGCCGGGACAGTCTGGGAGCAGTACTTC. It specifies CASSQRAGTVWEQYF. The rearrangement uses TRBV14 and TRBJ2-7; 7 bases line up with TRBD1. Trimming took 2 bases from V and 7 from J; bases not matched to a gene: 11. This CDR3 has 15 residues. Germline V gene lookup returns CDR1 SGHDN and CDR2 FVKESK.

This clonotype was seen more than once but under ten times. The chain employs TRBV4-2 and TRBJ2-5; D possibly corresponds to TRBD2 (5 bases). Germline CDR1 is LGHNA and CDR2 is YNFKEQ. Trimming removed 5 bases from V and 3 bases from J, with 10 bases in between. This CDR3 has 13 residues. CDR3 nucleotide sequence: TGTGCCAGCAGCTCCCAGGAGGAAGAGACCCAGTACTTC. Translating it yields CASSSQEEETQYF.

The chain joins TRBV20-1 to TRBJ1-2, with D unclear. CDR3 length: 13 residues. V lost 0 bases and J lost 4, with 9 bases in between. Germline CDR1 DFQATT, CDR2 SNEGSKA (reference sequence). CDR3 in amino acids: CSARDTRTYGYTF. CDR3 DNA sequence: TGCAGTGCTAGAGATACCCGGACCTATGGCTACACCTTC.

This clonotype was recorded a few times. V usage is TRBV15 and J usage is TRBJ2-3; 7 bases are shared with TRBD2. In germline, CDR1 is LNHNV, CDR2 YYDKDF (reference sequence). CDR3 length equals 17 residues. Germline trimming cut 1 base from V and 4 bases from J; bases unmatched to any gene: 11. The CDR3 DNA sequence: TGTGCCACCAGCAGAGCTGGGAGGGCTAGCGGATCAGATACGCAGTATTTT. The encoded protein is CATSRAGRASGSDTQYF. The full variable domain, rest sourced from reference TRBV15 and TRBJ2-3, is DAMVIQNPRYQVTQFGKPVTLSCSQTLNHNVMYWYQQKSSQAPKLLFHYYDKDFNNEADTPDNFQSRRPNTSFCFLDIRSPGLGDTAMYLCATSRAGRASGSDTQYFGPGTRLTVL.

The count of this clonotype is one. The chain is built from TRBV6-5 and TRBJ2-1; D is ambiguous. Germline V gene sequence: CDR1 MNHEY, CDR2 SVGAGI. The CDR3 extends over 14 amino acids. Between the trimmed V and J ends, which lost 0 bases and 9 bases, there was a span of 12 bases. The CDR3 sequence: CASSYSSGVSEQFF. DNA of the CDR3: TGTGCCAGCAGTTACTCCTCAGGAGTTAGTGAGCAGTTCTTC.

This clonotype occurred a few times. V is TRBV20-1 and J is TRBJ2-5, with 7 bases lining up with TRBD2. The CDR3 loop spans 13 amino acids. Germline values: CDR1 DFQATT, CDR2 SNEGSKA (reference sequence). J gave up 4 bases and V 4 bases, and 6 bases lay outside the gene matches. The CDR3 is CSATTGGLETQYF. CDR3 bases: TGCAGTGCTACAACGGGGGGTCTAGAGACCCAGTACTTC.

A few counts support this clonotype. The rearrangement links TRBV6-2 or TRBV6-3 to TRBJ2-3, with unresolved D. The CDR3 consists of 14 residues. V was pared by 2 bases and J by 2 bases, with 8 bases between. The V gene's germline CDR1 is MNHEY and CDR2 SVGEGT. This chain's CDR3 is CASSYGLFTDTQYF. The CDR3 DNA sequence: TGTGCCAGCAGTTACGGGCTATTCACAGATACGCAGTATTTT.